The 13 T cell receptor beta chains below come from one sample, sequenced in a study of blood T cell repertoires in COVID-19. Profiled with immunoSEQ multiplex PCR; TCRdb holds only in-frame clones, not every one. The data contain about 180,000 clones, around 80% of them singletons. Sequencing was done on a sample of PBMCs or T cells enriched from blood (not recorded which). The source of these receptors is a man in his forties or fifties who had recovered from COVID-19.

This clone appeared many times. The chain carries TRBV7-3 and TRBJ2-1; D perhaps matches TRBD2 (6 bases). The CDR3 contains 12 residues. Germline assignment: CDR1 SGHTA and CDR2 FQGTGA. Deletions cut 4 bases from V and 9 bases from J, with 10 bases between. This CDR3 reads CASSSQGGEQFF. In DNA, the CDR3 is TGTGCCAGCAGCTCCCAGGGAGGTGAGCAGTTCTTC.

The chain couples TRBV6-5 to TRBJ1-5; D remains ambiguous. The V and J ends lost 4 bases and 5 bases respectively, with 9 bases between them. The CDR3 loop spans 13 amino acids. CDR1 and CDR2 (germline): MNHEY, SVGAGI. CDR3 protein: CASSSLSDQPQHF. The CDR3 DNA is TGTGCCAGCAGTTCCCTCAGTGATCAGCCCCAGCATTTT.

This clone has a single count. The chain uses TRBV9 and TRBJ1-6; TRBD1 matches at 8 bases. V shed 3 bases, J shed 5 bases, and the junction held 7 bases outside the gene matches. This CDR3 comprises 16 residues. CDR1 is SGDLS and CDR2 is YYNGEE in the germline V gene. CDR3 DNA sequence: TGTGCCAGCAGCGAAAGTCCGGGACAGGATAATTCACCCCTCCACTTT. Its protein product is CASSESPGQDNSPLHF.

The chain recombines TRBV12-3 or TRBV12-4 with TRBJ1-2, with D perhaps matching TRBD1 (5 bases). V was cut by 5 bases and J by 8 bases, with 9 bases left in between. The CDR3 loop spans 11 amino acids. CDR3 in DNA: TGTGCCAGCAGTATAAACAGGGGCTACACCTTC. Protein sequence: CASSINRGYTF.

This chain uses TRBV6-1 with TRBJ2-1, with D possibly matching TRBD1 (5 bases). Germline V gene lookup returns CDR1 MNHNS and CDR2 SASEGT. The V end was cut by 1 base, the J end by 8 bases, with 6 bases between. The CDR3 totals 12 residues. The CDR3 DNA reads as TGTGCCAGCAGTGAAGGGGGCGATGAGCAGTTCTTC. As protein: CASSEGGDEQFF.

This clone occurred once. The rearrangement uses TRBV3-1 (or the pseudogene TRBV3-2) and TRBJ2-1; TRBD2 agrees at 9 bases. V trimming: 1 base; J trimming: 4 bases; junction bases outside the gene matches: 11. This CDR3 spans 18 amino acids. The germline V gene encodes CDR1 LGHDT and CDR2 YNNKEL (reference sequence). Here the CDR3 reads CASSQGGALAGNYNEQFF. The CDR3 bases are TGTGCCAGCAGCCAAGGTGGGGCTCTAGCGGGAAATTACAATGAGCAGTTCTTC.

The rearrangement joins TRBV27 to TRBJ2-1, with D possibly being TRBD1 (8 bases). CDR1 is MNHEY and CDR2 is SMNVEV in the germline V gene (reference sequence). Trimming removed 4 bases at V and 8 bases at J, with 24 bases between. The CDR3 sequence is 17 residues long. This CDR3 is CASSSRTGWTRRDEQFF. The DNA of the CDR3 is TGTGCCAGCAGTTCCCGGACAGGGTGGACTAGGCGGGATGAGCAGTTCTTC.

CDR3 protein: CASSDTPRDTQYF. The CDR3 nucleotides are TGTGCCAGCAGTGACACCCCCAGGGATACGCAGTATTTT. J is TRBJ2-3 and V is TRBV6-4; D is unresolved. The CDR3 runs to 13 residues. Germline CDR1 reads MRHNA; CDR2 reads SNTAGT. Between the trimmed V and J ends, which lost 2 bases and 6 bases, there was a span of 9 bases.

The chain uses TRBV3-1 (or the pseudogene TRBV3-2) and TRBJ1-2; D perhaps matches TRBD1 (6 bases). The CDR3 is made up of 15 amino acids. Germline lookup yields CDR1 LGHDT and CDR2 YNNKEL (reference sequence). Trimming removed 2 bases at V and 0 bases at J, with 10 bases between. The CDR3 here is CASSQRDTSNYGYTF. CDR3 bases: TGTGCCAGCAGCCAAAGGGACACCTCTAACTATGGCTACACCTTC.

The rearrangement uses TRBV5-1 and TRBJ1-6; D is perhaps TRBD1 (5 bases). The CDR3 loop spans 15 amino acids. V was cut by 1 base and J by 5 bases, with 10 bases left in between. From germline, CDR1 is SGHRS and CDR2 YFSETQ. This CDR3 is CASSLNGGDNSPLHF. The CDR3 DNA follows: TGCGCCAGCAGCTTGAATGGAGGGGATAATTCACCCCTCCACTTT.

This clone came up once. The CDR3 DNA follows: TGCGCCATCCCGGACAGGGGGACCAATCAGCCCCAGCATTTT. It yields the protein CAIPDRGTNQPQHF. The rearrangement joins TRBV5-1 to TRBJ1-5; 10 nucleotides match TRBD1. Germline V lookup: CDR1 SGHRS, CDR2 YFSETQ. The CDR3 totals 14 residues. With 9 bases clipped from V and 3 bases from J, the junction kept 6 bases outside the gene matches.

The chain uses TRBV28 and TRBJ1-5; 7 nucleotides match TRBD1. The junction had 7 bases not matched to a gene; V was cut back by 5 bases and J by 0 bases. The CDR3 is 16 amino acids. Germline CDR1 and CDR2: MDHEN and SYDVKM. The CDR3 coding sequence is TGTGCCAGCAGTCCCCCCGACAGGGATAGCAATCAGCCCCAGCATTTT. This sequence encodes CASSPPDRDSNQPQHF.

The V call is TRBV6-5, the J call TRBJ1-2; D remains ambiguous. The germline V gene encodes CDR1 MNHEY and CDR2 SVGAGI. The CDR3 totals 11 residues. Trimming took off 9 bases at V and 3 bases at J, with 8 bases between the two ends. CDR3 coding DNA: TGTGCCAGTTCGAGGGACTATGGCTACACCTTC. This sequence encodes CASSRDYGYTF.